The rows below give T cell receptor beta chains drawn from one sample of a study of blood T cell repertoires in COVID-19. Assay: immunoSEQ multiplex PCR; the TCRdb copy retains only in-frame clones and omits some. The sample lists more than 200,000 clones, approximately 86% occurring once. Sequenced material: peripheral blood. The receptors stem from a man aged 25-45 years with active or convalescent COVID-19. The CDR3 runs from the conserved cysteine through the conserved F or W. Fields, in order: clone size, V gene, D gene, J gene, CDR3 protein, CDR3 DNA. The D gene is left open where the match is weak. The size of a clone is reported for some rows only, either as once, few or many, or as a class for expanded clones.

clone size: few
V gene: TRBV19
D gene: NA
J gene: TRBJ1-1
CDR3 protein: CASKMGGRSTEAFF
CDR3 DNA: TGTGCCAGTAAGATGGGAGGGCGGAGCACTGAAGCTTTCTTT

clone size: NA
V gene: TRBV7-9
D gene: TRBD1
J gene: TRBJ1-1
CDR3 protein: CASSEGTALNTEAFF
CDR3 DNA: TGTGCCAGCAGCGAAGGGACAGCCTTGAACACTGAAGCTTTCTTT

clone size: NA
V gene: TRBV19
D gene: NA
J gene: TRBJ1-1
CDR3 protein: CASRTEGMEGTNTEAFF
CDR3 DNA: TGTGCCAGTAGGACGGAGGGGATGGAGGGGACGAACACTGAAGCTTTCTTT

clone size: NA
V gene: TRBV12-3/TRBV12-4
D gene: NA
J gene: TRBJ1-1
CDR3 protein: CASRAGQSEAFF
CDR3 DNA: TGTGCCAGCAGGGCCGGACAGTCAGAAGCTTTCTTT

clone size: NA
V gene: TRBV5-4
D gene: TRBD2
J gene: TRBJ2-1
CDR3 protein: CASSLDPGGRNEQFF
CDR3 DNA: TGTGCCAGCAGCTTGGATCCGGGGGGGCGAAATGAGCAGTTCTTC

clone size: NA
V gene: TRBV6-2/TRBV6-3
D gene: TRBD1
J gene: TRBJ2-2
CDR3 protein: CASSYGGQKVTGELFF
CDR3 DNA: TGTGCCAGCAGTTACGGGGGACAGAAAGTAACCGGGGAGCTGTTTTTT

clone size: NA
V gene: TRBV4-1
D gene: NA
J gene: TRBJ1-1
CDR3 protein: CASSHGIVREGMNTEAFF
CDR3 DNA: TGCGCCAGCAGCCACGGAATCGTCAGGGAGGGGATGAACACTGAAGCTTTCTTT

clone size: NA
V gene: TRBV2
D gene: NA
J gene: TRBJ2-3
CDR3 protein: CASSEDQGKSADTQYF
CDR3 DNA: TGTGCCAGCAGTGAAGATCAGGGGAAGTCAGCAGATACGCAGTATTTT

clone size: NA
V gene: TRBV6-2/TRBV6-3
D gene: NA
J gene: TRBJ1-1
CDR3 protein: CASSPQGLNTEAFF
CDR3 DNA: TGTGCCAGCAGCCCACAGGGTCTGAACACTGAAGCTTTCTTT

clone size: NA
V gene: TRBV15
D gene: NA
J gene: TRBJ2-2
CDR3 protein: CATSSSRGPYNTGELFF
CDR3 DNA: TGTGCCACCAGCAGCTCCCGCGGGCCGTATAACACCGGGGAGCTGTTTTTT

clone size: NA
V gene: TRBV5-1
D gene: NA
J gene: TRBJ1-4
CDR3 protein: CASSSGDPNEKLFF
CDR3 DNA: TGCGCCAGCAGCTCGGGAGACCCGAATGAAAAACTGTTTTTT

clone size: NA
V gene: TRBV6-5
D gene: TRBD1
J gene: TRBJ1-2
CDR3 protein: CASSSPAGTDYGYTF
CDR3 DNA: TGTGCCAGCAGTTCACCTGCCGGGACAGACTATGGCTACACCTTC

clone size: NA
V gene: TRBV21-1
D gene: NA
J gene: TRBJ1-5
CDR3 protein: CASSKEMTGASNQPQHF
CDR3 DNA: TGTGCCAGCAGCAAAGAGATGACAGGTGCTAGCAATCAGCCCCAGCATTTT

clone size: NA
V gene: TRBV10-3
D gene: NA
J gene: TRBJ2-7
CDR3 protein: CAISESMSHEQYF
CDR3 DNA: TGTGCCATCAGTGAGTCCATGAGCCACGAGCAGTACTTC

clone size: NA
V gene: TRBV28
D gene: TRBD2
J gene: TRBJ2-5
CDR3 protein: CASSSSGGGFGGETQYF
CDR3 DNA: TGTGCCAGCAGTTCTAGCGGGGGGGGTTTCGGTGGAGAGACCCAGTACTTC

clone size: few
V gene: TRBV27
D gene: TRBD1
J gene: TRBJ1-4
CDR3 protein: CASRKGTVPNEKLFF
CDR3 DNA: TGTGCCAGCAGGAAAGGGACAGTTCCTAATGAAAAACTGTTTTTT

clone size: NA
V gene: TRBV7-9
D gene: NA
J gene: TRBJ2-3
CDR3 protein: CASSLSLDPDTQYF
CDR3 DNA: TGTGCCAGCAGCCTTAGTCTAGACCCAGATACGCAGTATTTT

clone size: NA
V gene: TRBV3-1/TRBV3-2
D gene: NA
J gene: TRBJ2-5
CDR3 protein: CASSHGSLQETQYF
CDR3 DNA: TGTGCCAGCAGCCATGGTAGCCTCCAAGAGACCCAGTACTTC

clone size: NA
V gene: TRBV19
D gene: TRBD2
J gene: TRBJ2-2
CDR3 protein: CASKFASGANTGELFF
CDR3 DNA: TGTGCCAGTAAATTCGCTAGCGGGGCCAACACCGGGGAGCTGTTTTTT

clone size: NA
V gene: TRBV5-8
D gene: NA
J gene: TRBJ2-7
CDR3 protein: CASSGRTYEQYF
CDR3 DNA: TGTGCCAGCAGTGGCAGGACCTACGAGCAGTACTTC

clone size: NA
V gene: TRBV9
D gene: TRBD1
J gene: TRBJ2-1
CDR3 protein: CASSAGQGVYNEQFF
CDR3 DNA: TGTGCCAGCAGCGCCGGACAGGGAGTGTACAATGAGCAGTTCTTC

clone size: once
V gene: TRBV20-1
D gene: NA
J gene: TRBJ2-1
CDR3 protein: CSARKDYIQFF
CDR3 DNA: TGCAGTGCTAGAAAGGACTACATACAGTTCTTC

clone size: NA
V gene: TRBV13
D gene: NA
J gene: TRBJ1-2
CDR3 protein: CASRKGGDGDYGYTF
CDR3 DNA: TGTGCCAGCAGAAAAGGCGGCGACGGAGATTATGGCTACACCTTC

clone size: NA
V gene: TRBV5-1
D gene: NA
J gene: TRBJ2-1
CDR3 protein: CASNLGGAFYNEQFF
CDR3 DNA: TGCGCCAGCAACTTAGGAGGGGCCTTTTACAATGAGCAGTTCTTC

clone size: once
V gene: TRBV7-2
D gene: NA
J gene: TRBJ1-2
CDR3 protein: CAIREGGSGYTF
CDR3 DNA: TGTGCCATCCGGGAGGGCGGTAGTGGCTACACCTTC

clone size: NA
V gene: TRBV12-5
D gene: NA
J gene: TRBJ2-5
CDR3 protein: CASGSALTQYF
CDR3 DNA: TGTGCTAGTGGTTCTGCCCTAACCCAGTACTTC